This entry lists 15 T cell receptor beta chains sequenced from one sample in a study of T-cell reconstitution after alpha-beta-depleted transplantation in children. A TCRbeta library incorporating unique molecular identifiers was prepared. Each CDR3 protein is one row after TCRdb ran MiXCR on the PCR reads. The table includes 450,000 to 600,000 distinct CDR3 sequences, 13% detected once. The starting material was PBMCs, mostly from graft donor cells, obtained 360 days after TCRalphabeta/CD19-depleted stem cell transplant. The receptors were sampled from a male patient aged 5 to 17 who had a stem cell transplant for acute myeloid leukemia, so the T cells may come from the graft donor.

The genes are TRBV18 and TRBJ2-1; D gene ambiguous. Germline V CDR1 and CDR2: KGHSH, LQKENI. CDR3 length equals 13 residues. Trimming removed 3 bases at V and 5 bases at J, with 8 bases between. CDR3 in DNA: TGTGCCAGCTCACCCGGCCGCAACAATGAGCAGTTCTTC. Protein: CASSPGRNNEQFF.

This clonotype was seen at least ten times. The rearrangement uses TRBV11-1 and TRBJ2-3; TRBD2 agrees at 13 bases. This CDR3 has 18 amino acids. V was clipped by 5 bases and J by 5 bases; unmatched bases: 13. Germline CDR1 SGHAT, CDR2 FQDESV (reference sequence). CDR3 DNA sequence: TGTGCCAGCAGCCCAGGACGGACTAGCGGGAGTGAGGGAGATACGCAGTATTTT. It codes for CASSPGRTSGSEGDTQYF.

There are many counts of this clonotype. The chain links TRBV12-5 to TRBJ2-5, with 7 positions matching TRBD2. V shed 6 bases and J 5 bases; nucleotides not matched to a gene: 15. The CDR3 has 16 residues. From germline, CDR1 is LGHNT and CDR2 FRNRAP. This chain's CDR3 is CASGPNSGLGRETQYF. The DNA for the CDR3 is TGTGCTAGTGGACCGAATAGCGGGTTGGGTCGGGAGACCCAGTACTTC. Based on the CDR3 plus reference TRBV12-5 and TRBJ2-5, the full variable domain is DARVTQTPRHKVTEMGQEVTMRCQPILGHNTVFWYRQTMMQGLELLAYFRNRAPLDDSGMPKDRFSAEMPDATLATLKIQPSEPRDSAVYFCASGPNSGLGRETQYFGPGTRLLVL.

The V gene is TRBV12-3 or TRBV12-4, the J gene TRBJ2-7, with 12 bases lining up with TRBD2. The CDR3 has 15 residues. V was pared by 6 bases and J by 1 base, with 4 bases of the junction left unmatched. The CDR3 spells CASRPGLAGSYEQYF. The CDR3 region has the DNA TGTGCCAGCAGACCCGGACTAGCGGGGTCCTACGAGCAGTACTTC.

This chain connects TRBV20-1 to TRBJ2-1, with D possibly matching TRBD2 (5 bases). The CDR3 has 17 amino acids. V was trimmed by 1 base and J by 0 bases, leaving 16 bases between them. Germline CDR1 DFQATT, CDR2 SNEGSKA (reference sequence). The CDR3 region is CSARAGGGGSSYNEQFF. The CDR3 nucleotides are TGCAGTGCTAGAGCTGGAGGTGGCGGTAGCTCCTACAATGAGCAGTTCTTC.

This clonotype was detected only a few times. The chain has TRBV20-1 and TRBJ2-7; 8 nucleotides agree with TRBD1. After removal of 5 bases from V and 5 bases from J, the junction contained 14 bases not matched to a gene. Germline lookup yields CDR1 DFQATT and CDR2 SNEGSKA (reference sequence). The CDR3 loop spans 15 amino acids. Written as DNA, the CDR3 is TGCAGTGCTCGGGCCCCGGGACAGGTGGTTAACGAGCAGTACTTC. It yields the protein CSARAPGQVVNEQYF.

This clonotype was detected only a few times. The J gene is TRBJ1-5, the V gene TRBV6-1, with unresolved D. The CDR3 runs to 15 residues. V lost 6 bases to trimming and J lost 0 bases, with 12 bases between them. Germline lookup yields CDR1 MNHNS and CDR2 SASEGT. CDR3 sequence: CASRIREYSNQPQHF. CDR3 bases: TGTGCCAGCAGAATCAGAGAGTATAGCAATCAGCCCCAGCATTTT.

This clonotype was counted only a few times. CDR3 sequence (DNA): TGTGCCAGCAGGCAGCCGGGACACCGGAACACTGAAGCTTTCTTT. Encoded protein: CASRQPGHRNTEAFF. The chain employs TRBV28 and TRBJ1-1; a possible D gene is TRBD1 (6 bases). This CDR3 spans 15 amino acids. Germline lookup yields CDR1 MDHEN and CDR2 SYDVKM. V was clipped by 6 bases and J by 1 base, with 15 bases between them.

This clonotype was picked up a small number of times. The chain employs TRBV29-1 and TRBJ2-7; D is undetermined. V was shortened by 5 bases and J by 6 bases, with 20 bases between the two germline ends. The CDR3 spans 14 residues. CDR1 and CDR2 (germline): SQVTM, ANQGSEA. The CDR3 sequence: CSVSYADWAREQYF. CDR3 in DNA: TGCAGCGTTTCGTATGCTGACTGGGCCCGCGAGCAGTACTTC.

V is TRBV5-1 and J is TRBJ2-5; a weak D match, TRBD2 (6 bases). The germline V gene has CDR1 SGHRS and CDR2 YFSETQ. The V end was cut by 2 bases, the J end by 4 bases, with 21 bases between. The CDR3 runs 17 residues. This CDR3 reads CASSLLGNRRVGETQYF. The DNA for the CDR3 is TGCGCCAGCAGCTTACTCGGAAACAGGAGGGTTGGAGAGACCCAGTACTTC.

This clonotype has ten or more counts. The V and J genes are TRBV7-9 and TRBJ2-2, with TRBD2 identical over 10 bases. Germline values: CDR1 SEHNR, CDR2 FQNEAQ (reference sequence). CDR3 length: 16 amino acids. V was pared by 1 base and J by 4 bases, with 3 bases of the junction left unmatched. CDR3 in amino acids: CASSLGLAGPTGELFF. For the CDR3, the DNA is TGTGCCAGCAGCTTAGGACTAGCGGGTCCCACCGGGGAGCTGTTTTTT. The whole variable domain, remainder taken from reference TRBV7-9 and TRBJ2-2, is DTGVSQNPRHKITKRGQNVTFRCDPISEHNRLYWYRQTLGQGPEFLTYFQNEAQLEKSRLLSDRFSAERPKGSFSTLEIQRTEQGDSAMYLCASSLGLAGPTGELFFGEGSRLTVL.

This clonotype was counted between two and nine times. CDR3 in amino acids: CASSYLQGAPGELFF. In DNA, the CDR3 is TGTGCCAGCAGTTACCTTCAGGGGGCGCCGGGGGAGCTGTTTTTT. The rearrangement uses TRBV6-2 or TRBV6-3 and TRBJ2-2, with 8 bases that match TRBD1. The germline V gene encodes CDR1 MNHEY and CDR2 SVGEGT. Unmatched junction bases numbered 7, after V lost 2 bases and J lost 8 bases. This CDR3 contains 15 residues.

The chain couples TRBV12-5 to TRBJ2-1, with D possibly being TRBD2 (6 bases). Trimming removed 6 bases at V and 0 bases at J, with 21 bases between. This CDR3 contains 18 residues. In germline, CDR1 is LGHNT, CDR2 FRNRAP. Written as DNA, the CDR3 is TGTGCTAGTGGCTCGCATCGGGGGAGCTCCCTCTCCTACAATGAGCAGTTCTTC. It is translated as CASGSHRGSSLSYNEQFF.

This clonotype appeared many times. The chain couples TRBV28 to TRBJ2-2; 7 nucleotides match TRBD2. After removal of 5 bases from V and 2 bases from J, the junction contained 14 bases not matched to a gene. The germline V gene encodes CDR1 MDHEN and CDR2 SYDVKM. This CDR3 is built from 18 residues. The CDR3 region is CASSVGGIPSTNTGELFF. The CDR3 bases are TGTGCCAGCAGTGTGGGGGGGATACCAAGTACCAACACCGGGGAGCTGTTTTTT. The full variable domain, in which reference TRBV28 and TRBJ2-2 provide the parts outside the CDR3, is DVKVTQSSRYLVKRTGEKVFLECVQDMDHENMFWYRQDPGLGLRLIYFSYDVKMKEKGDIPEGYSVSREKKERFSLILESASTNQTSMYLCASSVGGIPSTNTGELFFGEGSRLTVL.

V gene TRBV18 combines with J gene TRBJ2-1, with 13 bases that match TRBD2. The J segment lost 8 bases and the V segment lost 3 bases, leaving 10 bases of the junction unmatched. CDR1 is KGHSH, CDR2 LQKENI, per germline. This CDR3 has 17 amino acids. In DNA form, the CDR3 reads TGTGCCAGCTCACCTCTACTAGCGGGAGGGCCAGGATATGAGCAGTTCTTC. Translating gives CASSPLLAGGPGYEQFF. Using reference TRBV18 and TRBJ2-1 for the parts outside the CDR3, the full variable domain is NAGVMQNPRHLVRRRGQEARLRCSPMKGHSHVYWYRQLPEEGLKFMVYLQKENIIDESGMPKERFSAEFPKEGPSILRIQQVVRGDSAAYFCASSPLLAGGPGYEQFFGPGTRLTVL.